A selection of T cell receptor beta chains follows, all from one sample in a study of shared clonotypes between healthy human individuals. Method: immunoSEQ multiplex PCR; TCRdb's copy keeps in-frame clones and lacks some. The data hold 2 million to 3 million clones, with over 85% observed a single time. Sequenced material: naive CD4+ T cells from PBMCs. The source of these receptors is a man aged 18 to 29 in good health. Some clones in this sample may be carry-over from other donors' samples. The CDR3 runs from the conserved cysteine through the conserved F or W. Each record gives: clone size, D gene, J gene, V gene, CDR3 DNA, CDR3 protein. D genes are given only for firm matches. Not every row has a clone size; where given, it reads once, few, many or a size class.

-,-,TRBJ2-7,TRBV27,TGTGCCAGCAGTCCCTCATTCGTATACGAGCAGTACTTC,CASSPSFVYEQYF
-,-,TRBJ2-7,TRBV6-5,TGTGCCAGCAGTTACTCGGCCTCCTCCTACGAGCAGTACTTC,CASSYSASSYEQYF
-,-,TRBJ2-7,TRBV2,TGTGCCAGCAGAAATGGATACGAGCAGTACTTC,CASRNGYEQYF
-,-,TRBJ2-5,TRBV7-9,TGTGCCAGCAGCTCCGGGGGGCTAGCGGACTTACAAGAGACCCAGTACTTC,CASSSGGLADLQETQYF
-,-,TRBJ2-5,TRBV7-3,TGTGCCAGCAGCTTAAACGGGGGAGAGACCCAGTACTTC,CASSLNGGETQYF
-,-,TRBJ1-5,TRBV18,TGTGCCAGCTCACCAACAGGGAATAGCAATCAGCCCCAGCATTTT,CASSPTGNSNQPQHF
-,TRBD2,TRBJ2-3,TRBV9,TGTGCCAGCAGCGTAGCGGCGGGGGTGGCTACAGATACGCAGTATTTT,CASSVAAGVATDTQYF
-,TRBD1,TRBJ2-5,TRBV15,TGTGCCACCAGCAAGGACAGGGGGAAAGAGACCCAGTACTTC,CATSKDRGKETQYF
-,-,TRBJ1-3,TRBV7-3,TGTGCCAGCAGCGCGCAACCTGGAAACACCATATATTTT,CASSAQPGNTIYF
-,TRBD2,TRBJ2-1,TRBV30,TGTGCCTGGTCTACCTGGACTAGCGGGCTCCCAGTGGGACAGTTCTTC,CAWSTWTSGLPVGQFF
-,-,TRBJ2-7,TRBV18,TGTGCCAGCTCCCCAACCCCAGGGGAGGGTGAGCAGTACTTC,CASSPTPGEGEQYF
-,-,TRBJ1-3,TRBV15,TGTGCCACCAGCAGAGAGGGGGCGGCTGGAAACACCATATATTTT,CATSREGAAGNTIYF
-,TRBD1,TRBJ1-2,TRBV7-9,TGTGCCAGCAGCCGAACGGTACAGGGGAGCGGCTACACCTTC,CASSRTVQGSGYTF
-,TRBD1,TRBJ2-4,TRBV27,TGTGCCACTCAAAACAGGGGCAAAAACATTCAGTACTTC,CATQNRGKNIQYF
-,TRBD1,TRBJ1-5,TRBV7-8,TGTGCCAGCAGCAACCGGGACAGGAGCAATCAGCCCCAGCATTTT,CASSNRDRSNQPQHF
-,TRBD2,TRBJ2-7,TRBV28,TGTGCCAGCAATACCATGGCGGGAGTATACGAGCAGTACTTC,CASNTMAGVYEQYF
-,-,TRBJ2-1,TRBV7-3,TGTGCCAGCAGCTTAATTGCATACAATGAGCAGTTCTTC,CASSLIAYNEQFF
-,-,TRBJ2-1,TRBV7-9,TGTGCCAGCAGCTTTGCTCTCCCCTACAATGAGCAGTTCTTC,CASSFALPYNEQFF
-,-,TRBJ2-6,TRBV2,TGTGCCAGCAGTGGGGCCGGGGCCAACGTCCTGACTTTC,CASSGAGANVLTF
-,-,TRBJ2-2,TRBV6-1,TGTGCCAGCAGTGGTTGGGACCGCGGGGAGCTGTTTTTT,CASSGWDRGELFF
-,-,TRBJ2-5,TRBV11-2,TGTGCCAGCAGTCGAGGTGGAGGGACCTCCAGGGAGACCCAGTACTTC,CASSRGGGTSRETQYF
-,-,TRBJ2-1,TRBV19,TGTGCCAGTAGTATGCGGCCCCCCCATGAGCAGTTCTTC,CASSMRPPHEQFF
-,-,TRBJ2-1,TRBV18,TGTGCCAGCTCACCACCAGTCGGGTACCTCAACAATGAGCAGTTCTTC,CASSPPVGYLNNEQFF
-,-,TRBJ2-1,TRBV29-1,TGCAGCGTCCTTTTCCACGTCTCTGTAGCGGCGCTATACAATGAGCAGTTCTTC,CSVLFHVSVAALYNEQFF
-,TRBD2,TRBJ2-3,TRBV28,TGTGCCAGCAGTTTTCCCCGGACTAGCGGGGGGTTAGGTTTTGGGTCCGATACGCAGTATTTT,CASSFPRTSGGLGFGSDTQYF
-,-,TRBJ1-1,TRBV7-3,TGTGCCAGCAGCCTAGAGATGGGCACTGAAGCTTTCTTT,CASSLEMGTEAFF
-,TRBD2,TRBJ2-7,TRBV28,TGTGCCAGCAGAATCCTAAGCGGGAGCTACGAGCAGTACTTC,CASRILSGSYEQYF
-,-,TRBJ2-7,TRBV6-5,TGTGCCAGCAGTTACTCGGCAGGGGGGAGCTACGAGCAGTACTTC,CASSYSAGGSYEQYF
-,TRBD2,TRBJ2-7,TRBV6-5,TGTGCCAGCAGTTCGCGACTAGCGGGAGCCTACGAGCAGTACTTC,CASSSRLAGAYEQYF
-,-,TRBJ1-1,TRBV7-2,TGTGCCAGCAGCTACGTTTCAGGGTCAGGGGCTGAAGCTTTCTTT,CASSYVSGSGAEAFF
once,-,TRBJ2-3,TRBV27,TGTGCCAGCACCGGGCAGGGCACAGATACGCAGTATTTT,CASTGQGTDTQYF
-,TRBD1,TRBJ2-5,TRBV30,TGTGCCTGGAGTCCCCTCGACAGGGGGGCGACCCAGTACTTC,CAWSPLDRGATQYF
-,-,TRBJ1-2,TRBV5-4,TGTGCCAGCAGCTTGGGGCTTACACGGAACTATGGCTACACCTTC,CASSLGLTRNYGYTF
once,-,TRBJ2-5,TRBV30,TGTGCCTGCCTATACCCCGGGTCCCCAGAGACCCAGTACTTC,CACLYPGSPETQYF
once,-,TRBJ2-7,TRBV30,TGTGCCTGGAGGACGGCGGGACTGACCTACGAGCAGTACTTC,CAWRTAGLTYEQYF
-,-,TRBJ2-1,TRBV28,TGTGCCAGCAGCCCTGGGACTGAGCAGTTCTTC,CASSPGTEQFF
-,-,TRBJ1-3,TRBV4-1,TGCGCCAGCAGCCAGGACCGGGGCCTTGGAAACACCATATATTTT,CASSQDRGLGNTIYF
-,-,TRBJ2-7,TRBV7-9,TGTGCCAGCAGCGACCGTCGAGAGGGCCCCAGCTCCTACGAGCAGTACTTC,CASSDRREGPSSYEQYF
once,TRBD2,TRBJ2-7,TRBV5-6,TGTGCCACCTACAGTAGCGGGGGCTCCTACGAGCAGTACTTC,CATYSSGGSYEQYF
once,-,TRBJ2-1,TRBV5-1,TGCGCCAGCAGCCTCGGGGGCGGGAGCTCCTACAATGAGCAGTTCTTC,CASSLGGGSSYNEQFF
once,TRBD2,TRBJ2-3,TRBV7-2,TGTGCCAGCTCGTTCGCCCCTAGCGGGAGCTTCGCAGATACGCAGTATTTT,CASSFAPSGSFADTQYF
-,-,TRBJ2-7,TRBV15,TGTGCCACCAGCAGAGATTATGGGAGCTCCTACGAGCAGTACTTC,CATSRDYGSSYEQYF
-,-,TRBJ2-5,TRBV7-8,TGTGCCAGCACCTTGGGGGGTAGAGGGGGCCGGGTAGAGACCCAGTACTTC,CASTLGGRGGRVETQYF
-,TRBD2,TRBJ2-7,TRBV15,TGTGCCACCAGCAGAAAGACTAGCGGGTCGACCTACGAGCAGTACTTC,CATSRKTSGSTYEQYF
-,-,TRBJ1-6,TRBV10-2,TGCGCCAGTACTAAGGGTAATTCACCCCTCCACTTT,CASTKGNSPLHF
once,-,TRBJ2-1,TRBV19,TGTGCCAGTACCAGGACAGCAATGCTAAACAATGAGCAGTTCTTC,CASTRTAMLNNEQFF
-,TRBD2,TRBJ2-7,TRBV30,TGTGCCTCGACTAGCGGAATCTCCTACGAGCAGTACTTC,CASTSGISYEQYF
-,-,TRBJ2-6,TRBV5-1,TGCGCCAGCAGCCCCTTTTCTGGGGCCAACGTCCTGACTTTC,CASSPFSGANVLTF
-,TRBD2,TRBJ2-5,TRBV2,TGTGCCAGTGGGCTCGCTAGCGGGTCTCAAGAGACCCAGTACTTC,CASGLASGSQETQYF
-,-,TRBJ2-3,TRBV19,TGTGCCAGTAGCCCCACCACAGATACGCAGTATTTT,CASSPTTDTQYF
-,-,TRBJ2-7,TRBV7-6,TGTGCCAGCAGCTTAGGGGGCGGGGGCCTTACCTACGAGCAGTACTTC,CASSLGGGGLTYEQYF
-,TRBD1,TRBJ1-5,TRBV7-9,TGTGCCAGCAGCTTAAGGGACAGTGATCAGCCCCAGCATTTT,CASSLRDSDQPQHF
-,TRBD1,TRBJ1-2,TRBV28,TGTGCCAGCCATCAGGGGGACTATGGCTACACCTTC,CASHQGDYGYTF
-,TRBD2,TRBJ2-5,TRBV5-1,TGCGCCAGCAGCACCGGACCCCCCCTAGCGGGTAAAGAGACCCAGTACTTC,CASSTGPPLAGKETQYF
-,-,TRBJ2-7,TRBV6-1,TGTGCCAGCAAGGGGGGGACAGGATCCTACGAGCAGTACTTC,CASKGGTGSYEQYF
-,-,TRBJ2-3,TRBV2,TGTGCCAGCAGTGAACGGGCGATCACAGATACGCAGTATTTT,CASSERAITDTQYF
-,-,TRBJ1-1,TRBV7-3,TGTGCCAGCAGCTTACGAGGACAGACTGAAGCTTTCTTT,CASSLRGQTEAFF